This T cell receptor (beta chain) was observed in a study of long-term antiretroviral therapy in people with HIV. General study points: There were no data on ART adherence, viral resistance or therapy changes, a gap that limits inferences about post-ART repertoire changes.

Worth noting for this clone: The antigen is unknown.

Trimming left V 4 bases short and J 6 bases short, with 22 bases between. Germline V lookup: CDR1 MGHRA, CDR2 YSYEKL. This CDR3 contains 16 residues. immunoSEQ v3.0 was run at survey level. Data came from immunoSEQ multiplex PCR; TCRdb stores just in-frame clones and leaves some out. The table has fewer than 25,000 clones, roughly 85% seen once; the top ten hold roughly 15%. The origin of this receptor is a man between 50 and 59 years old with HIV. The material sequenced was unsorted PBMCs, taken 1.2 years after starting antiretroviral therapy. V gene TRBV4-1 combines with J gene TRBJ2-7; D unclear. This chain's CDR3 is CASSRGSASQVPEQYF. CDR3 nucleotide sequence: TGCGCCAGCAGCCGCGGCTCGGCCAGCCAGGTCCCCGAGCAGTACTTC.